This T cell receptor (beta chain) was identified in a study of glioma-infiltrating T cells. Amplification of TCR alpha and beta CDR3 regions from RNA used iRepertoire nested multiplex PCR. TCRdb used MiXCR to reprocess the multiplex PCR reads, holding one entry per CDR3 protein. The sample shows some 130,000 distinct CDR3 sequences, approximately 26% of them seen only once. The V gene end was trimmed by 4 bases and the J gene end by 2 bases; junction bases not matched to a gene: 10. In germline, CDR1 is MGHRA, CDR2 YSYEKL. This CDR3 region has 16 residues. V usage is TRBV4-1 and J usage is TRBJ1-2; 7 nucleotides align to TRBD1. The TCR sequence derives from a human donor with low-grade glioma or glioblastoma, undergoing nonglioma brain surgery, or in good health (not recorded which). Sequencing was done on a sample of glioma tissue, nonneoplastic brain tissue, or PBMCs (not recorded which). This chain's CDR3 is CASSRGPQQGNYGYTF. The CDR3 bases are TGCGCCAGCAGCCGAGGGCCCCAACAGGGGAACTATGGCTACACCTTC.